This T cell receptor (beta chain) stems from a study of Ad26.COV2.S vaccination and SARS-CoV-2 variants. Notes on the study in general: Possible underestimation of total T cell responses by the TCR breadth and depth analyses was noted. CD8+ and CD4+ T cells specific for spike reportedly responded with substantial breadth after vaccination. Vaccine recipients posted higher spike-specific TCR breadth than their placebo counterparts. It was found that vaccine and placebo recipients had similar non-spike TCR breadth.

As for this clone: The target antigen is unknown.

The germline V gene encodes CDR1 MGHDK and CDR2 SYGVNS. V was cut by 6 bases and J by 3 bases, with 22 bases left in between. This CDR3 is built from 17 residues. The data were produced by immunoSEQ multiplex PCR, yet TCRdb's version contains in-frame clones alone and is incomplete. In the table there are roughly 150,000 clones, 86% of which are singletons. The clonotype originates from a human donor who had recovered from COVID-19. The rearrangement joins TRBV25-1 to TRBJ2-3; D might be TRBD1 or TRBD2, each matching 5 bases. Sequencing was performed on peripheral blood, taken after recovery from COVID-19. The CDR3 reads CASRPGVAPGPTDTQYF. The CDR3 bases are TGTGCCAGCAGGCCTGGAGTGGCTCCGGGGCCGACAGATACGCAGTATTTT.